Listed here are 26 T cell receptor beta chains from one sample, sequenced in a study of regulatory T cells in long-lasting Graves disease. According to the study, TCR beta libraries were built with iRepertoire HTBI primers and CDR3-region Arm-PCR. TCRdb reprocessed the multiplex PCR reads via MiXCR and lists one record per CDR3 protein. This sample has fewer than 450,000 distinct CDR3 sequences, with less than 25% found just once. As to time point: persistent/refractory GD, antithyroid drugs over 5 years with positive TRAb. Following extraction of RNA from PBMCs, that RNA was used to make the TCR library. The specimen was peripheral blood mononuclear cells (PBMCs), collected when the disease was refractory, from a patient treated with antithyroid drugs. These receptors originate from a female donor with Graves disease.

The sample holds many counts of this clonotype. CDR3 sequence: CASRPGTPSNQPQHF. As DNA, the CDR3 is TGTGCCAGCAGACCCGGGACACCTAGCAATCAGCCCCAGCATTTT. The chain links TRBV12-3 or TRBV12-4 to TRBJ1-5; D perhaps matches TRBD1 (6 bases). The CDR3 is 15 amino acids. V was shortened by 6 bases and J by 0 bases, with 12 bases between the two germline ends.

The chain couples TRBV2 to TRBJ2-3; 10 nucleotides align to TRBD2. Germline V lookup: CDR1 SNHLY, CDR2 FYNNEI. The CDR3 totals 15 residues. V lost 1 base to trimming and J lost 4 bases; unmatched junction nucleotides: 2. The CDR3 coding sequence is TGTGCCAGCAGTGAAGGAGCGGGAGGGCCAGATACGCAGTATTTT. Residues: CASSEGAGGPDTQYF.

This clonotype has more than one count but fewer than ten. This chain joins TRBV10-3 and TRBJ2-7; no definite D call. The V end was cut by 0 bases, the J end by 1 base, with 13 bases between. The germline V gene has CDR1 ENHRY and CDR2 SYGVKD. CDR3 size: 16 residues. DNA of the CDR3: TGTGCCATCAGTGAGTCGCTGGGCGGTGAGTCCTACGAGCAGTACTTC. It specifies CAISESLGGESYEQYF.

This rearrangement joins TRBV30 to TRBJ2-3, with a possible D match to TRBD2 (5 bases). The CDR3 is 14 residues long. The ends were cut back, 3 bases at V and 5 bases at J, with 15 bases in the middle. CDR1 GTSNPN and CDR2 SVGIG come from the germline V gene (reference sequence). The CDR3 protein is CAWSQGSLGDTQYF. CDR3 DNA sequence: TGTGCCTGGAGCCAAGGGAGTTTGGGAGATACGCAGTATTTT. The full variable domain, rest sourced from reference TRBV30 and TRBJ2-3, is SQTIHQWPATLVQPVGSPLSLECTVEGTSNPNLYWYRQAAGRGLQLLFYSVGIGQISSEVPQNLSASRPQDRQFILSSKKLLLSDSGFYLCAWSQGSLGDTQYFGPGTRLTVL.

This clonotype was recorded at least ten times. This chain links TRBV12-3 or TRBV12-4 with TRBJ1-5, with D tentatively TRBD1 (5 bases). The CDR3 runs 15 residues. Deletions cut 2 bases from V and 0 bases from J, with 8 bases between. The CDR3: CASSLSGTSNQPQHF. The CDR3, as DNA: TGTGCCAGCAGTTTATCAGGGACTAGCAATCAGCCCCAGCATTTT.

In the case of this clonotype: A clone one base away is much larger, so this may be a read error. The CDR3 does not close with the conserved phenylalanine or tryptophan, likely indicating a read error. V gene TRBV7-8 combines with J gene TRBJ2-7; a possible D gene is TRBD2 (5 bases). CDR1 is SGHVS and CDR2 is FQNEAQ in the germline V gene. The V end was cut by 7 bases, the J end by 3 bases, with 19 bases between. The CDR3 extends over 15 amino acids. The CDR3 sequence: CASTSSAGPYYEQYS. Here the CDR3 DNA reads TGTGCCAGCACCTCGTCGGCGGGCCCCTACTACGAGCAGTACTCC.

The chain combines TRBV7-3 with TRBJ2-7, with D unclear. The CDR3 runs 17 residues. Trimming cost V 5 bases and J 5 bases, with 25 bases left between them. Germline CDR1 is SGHTA and CDR2 is FQGTGA. The CDR3 loop reads CASSPPPIGLGLDEQYF. CDR3 sequence (DNA): TGTGCCAGCAGCCCCCCTCCTATTGGCCTTGGTCTCGACGAGCAGTACTTC.

This clonotype was detected many times. This sequence joins TRBV3-1 and TRBJ2-5; a weak D match, TRBD1 (6 bases). The V and J ends lost 5 bases and 5 bases respectively, with 12 bases between them. The CDR3 totals 13 residues. In germline, CDR1 is LGHDT, CDR2 YNNKEL (reference sequence). The CDR3 sequence is CASSSRGSETQYF. The CDR3 nucleotides read TGTGCCAGCAGCTCAAGGGGGTCGGAGACCCAGTACTTC.

This clonotype occurred a few times. The V and J genes are TRBV29-1 and TRBJ2-5; D may be TRBD1 (6 bases). Germline CDR1 reads SQVTM; CDR2 reads ANQGSEA. CDR3 length: 13 residues. The V gene lost 1 base and the J gene lost 4 bases, with 10 bases spanning the gap. For the CDR3, the DNA is TGCAGCGTTGAAGTTATCAGGGGAGAGACCCAGTACTTC. Encoded protein: CSVEVIRGETQYF.

In its sample, this clonotype was seen many times. The rearrangement joins TRBV12-3 or TRBV12-4 to TRBJ2-7, with TRBD1 matching 8 bases. The CDR3 length is 12 residues. The ends lost 5 bases at V and 10 bases at J; junction bases unmatched: 7. CDR3 region: CASSLRDRLQYF. The DNA of the CDR3 is TGTGCCAGCAGTCTCCGGGACAGGCTTCAGTACTTC.

This clonotype occurred many times. V is TRBV6-5 and J is TRBJ2-2; TRBD2 matches 11 bases. This CDR3 is 17 amino acids long. J lost 0 bases, V lost 4 bases, and 4 bases had no gene match. Per germline, CDR1 MNHEY and CDR2 SVGAGI. The CDR3 spells CASSSGLAATNTGELFF. For the CDR3, the DNA is TGTGCCAGCAGTTCGGGACTAGCGGCTACGAACACCGGGGAGCTGTTTTTT.

This chain uses TRBV5-1 with TRBJ1-1, with 9 bases aligning to TRBD1. The ends lost 3 bases at V and 7 bases at J; junction bases unmatched: 4. CDR3 length equals 13 residues. Germline V gene lookup returns CDR1 SGHRS and CDR2 YFSETQ. In nucleotides, the CDR3 is TGCGCCAGCAGCTCGGGACAGGGTTATGAAGCTTTCTTT. Protein sequence: CASSSGQGYEAFF.

The chain uses TRBV28 and TRBJ1-2, with D unclear. Deletions cut 6 bases from V and 4 bases from J, with 12 bases between. The germline V gene has CDR1 MDHEN and CDR2 SYDVKM. The CDR3 runs 13 residues. The CDR3 bases are TGTGCCAGCAGACCGACACAACTCTATGGCTACACCTTC. Its translation: CASRPTQLYGYTF.

The chain is built from TRBV20-1 and TRBJ2-5, with 10 bases aligning to TRBD2. Germline V lookup: CDR1 DFQATT, CDR2 SNEGSKA (reference sequence). The CDR3 contains 17 residues. V lost 4 bases to trimming and J lost 4 bases; unmatched junction nucleotides: 15. The CDR3 region has the DNA TGCAGTGCTAATAGTGGGCTAGCGGGAGTGGGACGAGAGACCCAGTACTTC. It is translated as CSANSGLAGVGRETQYF.

This rearrangement joins TRBV14 to TRBJ1-1, with D uncertain. Trimming shortened V by 7 bases and J by 1 base, and 10 bases separated the two germline ends. This CDR3 has 13 amino acids. The V gene's germline CDR1 is SGHDN and CDR2 FVKESK. Here the CDR3 reads CASTYTGNTEAFF. The CDR3, as DNA: TGTGCCAGCACCTACACCGGGAACACTGAAGCTTTCTTT.

This clonotype was detected only a few times. The V and J genes are TRBV12-3 or TRBV12-4 and TRBJ2-1, with TRBD2 identical over 10 bases. V trimming: 5 bases; J trimming: 1 base; junction bases outside the gene matches: 5. CDR3 length: 16 residues. This CDR3 is CASSLRTSGSYNEQFF. In DNA, the CDR3 is TGTGCCAGCAGTCTTAGGACTAGCGGATCCTACAATGAGCAGTTCTTC.

This clonotype was seen ten or more times. This chain uses TRBV3-1 with TRBJ2-7, with 7 nucleotides matching TRBD2. V shed 4 bases and J 5 bases; nucleotides not matched to a gene: 8. The germline CDR1 and CDR2 sequences are LGHDT and YNNKEL (reference sequence). The CDR3 contains 14 residues. Written as DNA, the CDR3 is TGTGCCAGCAGCCCTCTGCGGGAGAGGAACGAGCAGTACTTC. Translated: CASSPLRERNEQYF.

This chain uses TRBV19 with TRBJ2-2, with D perhaps matching TRBD2 (5 bases). This CDR3 comprises 13 residues. The germline gives CDR1 LNHDA, CDR2 SQIVND (reference sequence). Between the trimmed V and J ends, which lost 7 bases and 4 bases, there was a span of 10 bases. CDR3 amino acids: CASTVRGTGELFF. CDR3 in DNA: TGTGCCAGTACGGTTCGGGGCACCGGGGAGCTGTTTTTT. The complete variable domain, with remaining parts taken from reference TRBV19 and TRBJ2-2, reads DGGITQSPKYLFRKEGQNVTLSCEQNLNHDAMYWYRQDPGQGLRLIYYSQIVNDFQKGDIAEGYSVSREKKESFPLTVTSAQKNPTAFYLCASTVRGTGELFFGEGSRLTVL.

This clonotype was detected ten times or more. The rearrangement links TRBV27 to TRBJ1-1, with D possibly being TRBD1 (5 bases). Trimming left V 3 bases short and J 1 base short, with 15 bases between. The CDR3 has 16 amino acids. Germline assignment: CDR1 MNHEY and CDR2 SMNVEV (reference sequence). The CDR3 DNA follows: TGTGCCAGCAGTTTGAGGAGGACAAACCCGAACACTGAAGCTTTCTTT. This codes for CASSLRRTNPNTEAFF.

A few counts support this clonotype. The rearrangement uses TRBV7-2 and TRBJ2-2; D is unclear. CDR3 length equals 14 residues. Looked up from germline, CDR1 is SGHTA and CDR2 is FQGNSA. The V gene lost 4 bases and the J gene lost 6 bases, with 12 bases spanning the gap. The chain's CDR3 is CASSSPLLPGELFF. The CDR3 nucleotides read TGTGCCAGCAGCTCCCCCCTTTTACCCGGGGAGCTGTTTTTT.

This clonotype was seen only a few times. J is TRBJ2-7 and V is TRBV6-2 or TRBV6-3, with 7 positions matching TRBD2. Trimming at V came to 0 bases and at J to 5 bases, leaving 4 bases not matched to a gene. There are 14 residues in the CDR3. Germline CDR1 reads MNHEY; CDR2 reads SVGEGT. The CDR3 nucleotides read TGTGCCAGCAGTTACTCCCGAACTAGCGACGAGCAGTACTTC. It specifies CASSYSRTSDEQYF.

In its sample, this clonotype was seen a few times. The chain links TRBV24-1 to TRBJ2-3; TRBD2 matches 7 bases. This CDR3 contains 16 residues. Germline lookup yields CDR1 KGHDR and CDR2 SFDVKD. With V trimmed by 2 bases and J by 4 bases, 8 bases remained unmatched. The CDR3 here is CATSDWGGAEADTQYF. CDR3 DNA: TGTGCCACCAGTGATTGGGGAGGGGCGGAGGCAGATACGCAGTATTTT.

This chain connects TRBV9 to TRBJ2-7; the match to TRBD2 covers 10 bases. V trimming: 1 base; J trimming: 3 bases; junction bases outside the gene matches: 4. This CDR3 has 15 amino acids. In germline, CDR1 is SGDLS, CDR2 YYNGEE. Written as DNA, the CDR3 is TGTGCCAGCAGCGTATCCGGGACTAGCGACTACGAGCAGTACTTC. Residues: CASSVSGTSDYEQYF.

In this sample, this clonotype turned up many times. Compared with germline, one end of the junction differs, possibly owing to a read error. CDR3 nucleotides: TGTGCCAGCAGTTTAGGAGGGACGGGTCAGCCCCAGCATTTT. Protein sequence: CASSLGGTGQPQHF. The chain joins TRBV7-2 to TRBJ1-5; D is perhaps TRBD1 (5 bases). This CDR3 has 14 residues. Germline lookup yields CDR1 SGHTA and CDR2 FQGNSA.

This sequence joins TRBV20-1 and TRBJ1-1; TRBD1 might be the D (5 bases). This CDR3 is built from 15 residues. V lost 1 base, J lost 1 base, and 13 bases lay in between. The germline gives CDR1 DFQATT, CDR2 SNEGSKA (reference sequence). As DNA, the CDR3 is TGCAGTGCTAGAGGAGTTGGGCAGGGGAACACTGAAGCTTTCTTT. It yields the protein CSARGVGQGNTEAFF.

The table lists this clonotype with a few counts. The DNA of the CDR3 is TGTGCCAGCAGCCCCCAGGGTCAGGGAGGTTCACCCCTCCACTTT. Its protein product is CASSPQGQGGSPLHF. This chain links TRBV11-2 with TRBJ1-6; D is perhaps TRBD1 (5 bases). This CDR3 has 15 residues. V gave up 5 bases and J gave up 9 bases, with 17 bases separating them. CDR1 is SGHAT and CDR2 is FQNNGV in the germline V gene.